The rows below give T cell receptor beta chains drawn from one sample of a study of shared clonotypes between healthy human individuals. Here immunoSEQ multiplex PCR was the method, and the copy in TCRdb shows in-frame clones only, minus some. The sample contains about 1,500,000 clones, around 97% of which appear only once. Material: naive CD4+ T cells sorted from blood. The receptors stem from a man aged 30 to 39 in good health. Each CDR3 is given with its conserved first and last residue. The order of the fields is D gene, clone size, J gene, V gene, CDR3 DNA, CDR3 protein. The D gene is left open where the match is weak. Rows may omit the clone size; those that give it use once, few, many or a size class.

d_call: NA; clone_size: NA; j_call: TRBJ1-2; v_call: TRBV19; cdr3_nt: TGTGCCAGTAGTATAGCGGGGAGCCCTAACTATGGCTACACCTTC; cdr3_aa: CASSIAGSPNYGYTF
d_call: NA; clone_size: NA; j_call: TRBJ2-7; v_call: TRBV6-1; cdr3_nt: TGTGCCAGCAGTGAAGTCCCCCTGGGCAGGGTCGTGGTACGCGAGCAGTACTTC; cdr3_aa: CASSEVPLGRVVVREQYF
d_call: TRBD2; clone_size: NA; j_call: TRBJ2-1; v_call: TRBV18; cdr3_nt: TGTGCCAGCCCGGGACTAGCGGGATCCAATGAGCAGTTCTTC; cdr3_aa: CASPGLAGSNEQFF
d_call: TRBD2; clone_size: NA; j_call: TRBJ2-7; v_call: TRBV5-4; cdr3_nt: TGTGCCAGCACACACCTAAGCGGGAGCTCCTACGAGCAGTACTTC; cdr3_aa: CASTHLSGSSYEQYF
d_call: NA; clone_size: NA; j_call: TRBJ2-5; v_call: TRBV5-4; cdr3_nt: TGTGCCAGCAGGCTCAGGGGCAGCCAAGAGACCCAGTACTTC; cdr3_aa: CASRLRGSQETQYF
d_call: TRBD2; clone_size: NA; j_call: TRBJ2-7; v_call: TRBV11-2; cdr3_nt: TGTGCCAGCAGCCCTAGCGGGAGGTACGAGCAGTACTTC; cdr3_aa: CASSPSGRYEQYF
d_call: NA; clone_size: NA; j_call: TRBJ2-3; v_call: TRBV5-5; cdr3_nt: TGTGCCAGCAGCCAAGCCCCCCTTAGCACAGATACGCAGTATTTT; cdr3_aa: CASSQAPLSTDTQYF
d_call: NA; clone_size: NA; j_call: TRBJ2-5; v_call: TRBV14; cdr3_nt: TGTGCCAGCAGCCAAGTACACTCTGGGACCCAGTACTTC; cdr3_aa: CASSQVHSGTQYF
d_call: NA; clone_size: NA; j_call: TRBJ2-5; v_call: TRBV5-1; cdr3_nt: TGCGCCAGCAGCTTACGACAGGCGGAAGAGACCCAGTACTTC; cdr3_aa: CASSLRQAEETQYF
d_call: TRBD2; clone_size: NA; j_call: TRBJ2-7; v_call: TRBV19; cdr3_nt: TGTGCCAGTAGTTTCAGACTAGCGGGCTACGAGCAGTACTTC; cdr3_aa: CASSFRLAGYEQYF
d_call: NA; clone_size: NA; j_call: TRBJ2-5; v_call: TRBV12-5; cdr3_nt: TGTGCTAGTGGCCCCGGGGCGGGGAAGGAGACCCAGTACTTC; cdr3_aa: CASGPGAGKETQYF
d_call: TRBD1; clone_size: NA; j_call: TRBJ2-3; v_call: TRBV5-6; cdr3_nt: TGTGCCAGCAGCTTGGACAGGGGGCGCGGGGCCACAGATACGCAGTATTTT; cdr3_aa: CASSLDRGRGATDTQYF
d_call: NA; clone_size: NA; j_call: TRBJ2-1; v_call: TRBV19; cdr3_nt: TGTGCCAGTAAAGTTCGAGTGGACCGTGAGCAGTTCTTC; cdr3_aa: CASKVRVDREQFF
d_call: NA; clone_size: NA; j_call: TRBJ1-3; v_call: TRBV30; cdr3_nt: TGTGCCTGGACAGCGGGAGGAAACACCATATATTTT; cdr3_aa: CAWTAGGNTIYF
d_call: NA; clone_size: NA; j_call: TRBJ1-1; v_call: TRBV18; cdr3_nt: TGTGCCAGCTCACCCAGCTATGCCGAGCGGAGCGCTTTCTTT; cdr3_aa: CASSPSYAERSAFF
d_call: NA; clone_size: NA; j_call: TRBJ1-1; v_call: TRBV5-1; cdr3_nt: TGCGCCAGCAGCTTGGAATTTTTCTGGGGATTGAACACTGAAGCTTTCTTT; cdr3_aa: CASSLEFFWGLNTEAFF
d_call: NA; clone_size: NA; j_call: TRBJ2-7; v_call: TRBV7-8; cdr3_nt: TGTGCCAGCAGCCCAGCCCTTTTGGAGGGGGCAACCTACGAGCAGTACTTC; cdr3_aa: CASSPALLEGATYEQYF
d_call: TRBD1; clone_size: once; j_call: TRBJ2-2; v_call: TRBV9; cdr3_nt: TGTGCCAGCAGCGTTGGGACAGGGGCACTAACACCCGGGGAGCTGTTTTTT; cdr3_aa: CASSVGTGALTPGELFF
d_call: TRBD2; clone_size: NA; j_call: TRBJ2-7; v_call: TRBV2; cdr3_nt: TGTGCCAGCAGTAGCGGGAGGGGGCCTGTGGAGCAGTACTTC; cdr3_aa: CASSSGRGPVEQYF
d_call: NA; clone_size: NA; j_call: TRBJ2-3; v_call: TRBV25-1; cdr3_nt: TGTGCCAGCAGTGGTAGGACTATTGCAGATACGCAGTATTTT; cdr3_aa: CASSGRTIADTQYF
d_call: NA; clone_size: NA; j_call: TRBJ2-4; v_call: TRBV5-1; cdr3_nt: TGCGCCAGCAGCTGGGTAGCAGGGGAGGACATTCAGTACTTC; cdr3_aa: CASSWVAGEDIQYF
d_call: NA; clone_size: once; j_call: TRBJ2-1; v_call: TRBV10-1; cdr3_nt: TGCGCCAGCAGTGAGAGTGGCAACAATGAGCAGTTCTTC; cdr3_aa: CASSESGNNEQFF
d_call: TRBD1; clone_size: NA; j_call: TRBJ2-7; v_call: TRBV6-6; cdr3_nt: TGTGCCAGCAGTTACGGGACAGTCGAAACCTACGAGCAGTACTTC; cdr3_aa: CASSYGTVETYEQYF
d_call: NA; clone_size: NA; j_call: TRBJ1-3; v_call: TRBV2; cdr3_nt: TGTGCCAGCAGTGATGACAGGAGTCGAAACACCATATATTTT; cdr3_aa: CASSDDRSRNTIYF
d_call: NA; clone_size: NA; j_call: TRBJ2-7; v_call: TRBV9; cdr3_nt: TGTGCCAGCAGCTCGCCGAAACGGATCGGGGTGAACTCCTACGAGCAGTACTTC; cdr3_aa: CASSSPKRIGVNSYEQYF